This T cell receptor beta chain was captured in a study of OX40 agonist ivuxolimab in advanced cancers. Describing the broader study: Ivuxolimab was an agonistic, fully human IgG2 monoclonal antibody directed against OX40 (CD134), a costimulatory receptor. Intravenous ivuxolimab was administered to patients every 2 weeks at six dose levels: 0.01, 0.1, 0.3, 1.5, 3 and 10 mg/kg. Of the approximately 50 patients in dose escalation, about 20 had hepatocellular carcinoma, about 15 had melanoma, 9 had renal cell carcinoma and 9 had head and neck cancer. A male proportion of roughly 85% and a mean age of approximately 55 years, ranging from 23 to 79, were recorded for the dose-escalation cohort. Prior anti-PD-1, anti-PD-L1 or anti-CTLA-4 therapy was permitted, and checkpoint inhibitors had been received by roughly two fifths of dose-escalation patients. Partial responses were achieved by three dose-escalation patients, of whom one had hepatocellular carcinoma and two had cutaneous melanoma. The point of sequencing TCRbeta in the periphery was to test whether ivuxolimab changed TCR sequence diversity and drove clonal T-cell expansion. The monotherapy dose-escalation portion (N ≈ 52 patients) of the phase I ivuxolimab trial is reported in the paper.

The trial excluded patients who had a history of autoimmune disease or were on systemic immunosuppression. In every dose cohort, peripheral blood was drawn for TCR sequencing at baseline, cycle 4 day 1, and cycle 7 day 1. The samples were taken from a phase I, first-in-human, multicenter, open-label dose-escalation trial of ivuxolimab. Adults with locally advanced or metastatic head and neck squamous cell, hepatocellular, melanoma or renal cell carcinoma were enrolled in the trial. Before TCR sequencing, CD4+ and CD8+ T cells were separately sorted from peripheral blood. Genomic DNA was isolated from the sorted cells so that the TCRbeta CDR3 region could be sequenced. The immunoSEQ Assay was used for sequencing of TCRbeta CDR3 regions. TCRdb limited this immuneACCESS table to in-frame rearrangements with V and J called. A share of clones is missing; checked studies link under half to unresolved V genes, and the rest is unexplained. Within this sample are 45,000 to 70,000 clones, with roughly 91% of them counted one time only. The ten biggest clones cover roughly 1.3% of the sample.

Study-wide findings and limitations: Low levels of normalized T-cell clonal expansion were also shown by some nonresponding patients. Which antigens the clonally expanded peripheral T cells were specific for was not determined. Partial responders in the 0.1-3.0 mg/kg groups had among the lowest normalized peripheral clonal expansion, especially among CD8+ T cells. Clonal expansion of both CD4+ and CD8+ blood T cells was observed from baseline to week 6 at doses 0.1 to 3.0 mg/kg. After ivuxolimab, CD8+ T cells had more expanded clones than CD4+ T cells on average.

About this clone itself: Its antigen is still unknown. No base qualities exist here, and no much larger clone lies one base off it.

The CDR3 spans 15 residues, from the cysteine through the phenylalanine. The read is trimmed to its CDR3 DNA, 45 bases read in frame from base 1. CDR1 PRHDT and CDR2 FYEKMQ are derived from the germline V gene (reference sequence). V lost 0 bases and J lost 2 bases; the stretch between them is 11 bases long. The rearrangement combines TRBV13 with TRBJ2-7; no D gene call is confident. This material consisted of CD4+ or CD8+ T cells sorted from blood, taken in a trial of the OX40 agonist ivuxolimab. This clonotype was obtained from an adult with an advanced solid tumor such as melanoma, head and neck, liver or kidney cancer. The DNA is TGTGCCAGCAGCTTAGGCCGGGCACACCCCTACGAGCAGTACTTC. This is translated as CASSLGRAHPYEQYF.